This T cell receptor beta chain was retrieved from a study of metastatic and nonmetastatic thyroid tumors. Across the study: Malignant and benign thyroid patients had repertoires compared in peripheral blood and tumor or nodule tissue. General study results and limits: According to reports, the diversity of TCR beta was significantly higher in malignant thyroid tumors than in benign nodules, and this held in both blood and tumor samples.

No treatment had been given to any patient before thyroid surgery. This clone has a count of ten or more. Its antigen is unknown. There are 16 residues in the CDR3. Trimming pared 5 bases from V and 3 bases from J, leaving 21 bases between. Germline V gives CDR1 DFQATT, CDR2 SNEGSKA (reference sequence). The authors' processing: Using the CDR3 differences seen across clinicopathological groups, the authors built a distant-metastasis classifier for papillary thyroid cancer, which was meant to discriminate distant-metastatic patients. MiXCR re-clonotyped the PCR reads for TCRdb. TCRdb's processing, not the authors' own work, is the source of the V and J calls. The data contain about 36,000 clones, less than 25% of them seen just once; the ten biggest clones take up roughly 15%.

The sequence was obtained from a female donor with papillary thyroid cancer or a benign thyroid nodule (not recorded which). Some clones in this sample may be carry-over from other donors' samples. J is TRBJ2-3 and V is TRBV20-1; the D gene is possibly TRBD1 (5 bases). Sequencing used blood. The CDR3 reads CSALQAQGASTDTQYF. CDR3 coding DNA: TGCAGTGCTCTCCAGGCCCAGGGTGCCTCGACAGATACGCAGTATTTT.